The T cell receptor (beta chain) described here comes from a study of shared clonotypes between healthy human individuals (dated by TCRdb to about 2020). Regarding the research as a whole: The cohort included three men and two women between 18 and 49 years of age. Per donor, three plates each were used for CD4 naive and CD4 memory, two for CD8 naive, and one for CD8 memory. The study deeply sequenced blood TCR repertoires of about five healthy adults to estimate repertoire size and the extent of clonotype sharing between individuals. To increase sequencing depth and limit assay-specific biases, TCR repertoire library preparation and sequencing were carried out by different laboratories using diverse techniques. Leukapheresis yielded between about 0.85 and 10 billion PBMCs per donor. Here is what the overall study found, with its caveats: Pairwise subsampling indicated that sequencing depth was expected to affect the degree of clonotype sharing among donors. Across several donors, roughly 5.4% of naive CD4, 3% to 3.5% of naive CD8, roughly 2.3% of memory CD4, and under 0.45% of memory CD8 clonotypes were shared. Clonotypes shared by all four sorted-subset donors showed higher generation probabilities than non-shared clonotypes. The small number of donors limited the genetic and exposure-history diversity represented. Estimated clonotype richness was generally larger for naive than for memory subsets. Rarefaction of sorted-subset datasets indicated incomplete sequencing despite the large sequencing depth. Sampling was restricted to blood, and TCR repertoires in tissue are likely to differ from TCR repertoires in blood.

In regard to this clone: Its antigen is not yet known. Within one base of it there is no much larger clone, and no base qualities were kept.

TCR CDR3 regions were amplified from genomic DNA by multiplex PCR using the deep immunoSEQ assay. Extracted genomic DNA from each cell subset was spread evenly across all wells of several immunoSEQ 96-well plates, with each plate serving as a replicate. Each replicate PCR for sorted subsets received about 0.2 ug genomic DNA, equal to about 30,000 T cell genomes. Purified libraries were quantified with a Qubit 3.0 fluorometer, sized on a Bioanalyzer 2100, and re-quantified with the KAPA Library Quantification kit. A separate single-read 150-cycle Illumina NextSeq 550 flow cell was used to sequence each immunoSEQ 96-well plate. Regarding the original processing steps: Because the immunoSEQ output included only junctional sequences and no quality scores, the filtering could not be the same as the filtering used for full-length reads. To assign V/J genes and CDR3, sequences were annotated against IMGT germline references using PyIR, a Python wrapper for IgBLAST v1.9. Reads were removed for weak V/J assignments (E-value above 1e-6), missing CDR3, stop codons, out-of-frame junctions, or ambiguous translated residues. V3J clonotypes were defined as sequences sharing an identical inferred V gene, J gene, and CDR3 amino acid sequence. Percentage overlap between repertoires was calculated by dividing the number of shared unique clonotypes by the size of the smaller repertoire. RTK rarefaction, the Chao1 estimator, and Recon v2.1 estimates of unobserved clonotypes were used to assess repertoire richness. OLGA was used to compute generation probabilities for all TCRbeta clonotypes that the gDNA method yielded from a handful of donors. TCRdb took this table from immuneACCESS and kept in-frame rearrangements with V and J called. Such tables lack part of the clones; where checked against another copy, unresolved V genes explain under half of the gap, and the rest is unexplained. That table gives V, J and clone size, and the DNA gave D and trimming. The table for this sample lists under 1,100,000 clones; roughly 70% of them were counted only once. Of the sample, approximately 1.5% falls within the top ten clones.

V loses 6 bases of germline sequence and J loses 4 bases, and the interval between the two ends is 9 bases. The CDR3 sequence holds 13 residues, the cysteine and phenylalanine included. CDR3 DNA only is kept here, 39 bases in frame from base 1. CDR1 and CDR2 (SGHAT, FQNNGV) derive from the germline V gene. The donors were healthy, HIV-negative adults who had no recently reported acute infections or vaccinations. All donors were Caucasian adults living in Nashville, Tennessee, USA. Magnetic negative selection was used to enrich CD4+ T cells, after which naive cells were positively selected on CD45RA and the negative fraction became the memory subset. After blood collection by leukapheresis, PBMCs were isolated using Ficoll-Histopaque density gradient centrifugation and then cryopreserved in the vapor phase of liquid nitrogen. Analytical flow cytometry was used to check the purity and quantity of every magnetically sorted T cell population. From each sorted fraction, genomic DNA was isolated and quantified by UV absorbance on a Nanodrop 2000c.

This sequence originates from a man aged 18-30 years in good health. Recombination connected TRBV11-2 to TRBJ1-4; TRBD1 is perhaps the D gene, given 5 matching bases. Input material: memory CD4+ T cells sorted from blood. What this sample's cell subset or site label stands for: CD45RA-negative fraction. CDR3 reads: CASRRGLNEKLFF. In nucleotides, the sequence is TGTGCCAGCAGAAGGGGACTTAATGAAAAACTGTTTTTT. Supplemented by the reference TRBV11-2 and TRBJ1-4 proteins around the CDR3, the complete variable domain is EAGVAQSPRYKIIEKRQSVAFWCNPISGHATLYWYQQILGQGPKLLIQFQNNGVVDDSQLPKDRFSAERLKGVDSTLKIQPAKLEDSAVYLCASRRGLNEKLFFGSGTQLSVL.